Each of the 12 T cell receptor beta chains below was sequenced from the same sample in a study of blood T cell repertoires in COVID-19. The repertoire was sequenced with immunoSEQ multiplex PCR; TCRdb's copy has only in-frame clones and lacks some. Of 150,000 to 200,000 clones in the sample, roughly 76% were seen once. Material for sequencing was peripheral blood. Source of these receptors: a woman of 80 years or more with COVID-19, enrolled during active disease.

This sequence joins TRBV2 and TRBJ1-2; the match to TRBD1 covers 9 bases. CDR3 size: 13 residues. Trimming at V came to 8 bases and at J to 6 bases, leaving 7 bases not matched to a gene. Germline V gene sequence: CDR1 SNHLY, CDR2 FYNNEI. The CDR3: CASCRQGGNGYTF. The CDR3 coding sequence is TGTGCCAGCTGTAGACAGGGGGGAAATGGCTACACCTTC. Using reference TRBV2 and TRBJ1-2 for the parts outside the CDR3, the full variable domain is EPEVTQTPSHQVTQMGQEVILRCVPISNHLYFYWYRQILGQKVEFLVSFYNNEISEKSEIFDDQFSVERPDGSNFTLKIRSTKLEDSAMYFCASCRQGGNGYTFGSGTRLTVV.

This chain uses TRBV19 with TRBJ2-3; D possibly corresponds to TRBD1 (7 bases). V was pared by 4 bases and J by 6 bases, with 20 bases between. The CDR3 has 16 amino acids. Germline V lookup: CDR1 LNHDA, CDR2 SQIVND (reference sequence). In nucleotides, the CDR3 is TGTGCCAGTAGTAAAAACCCAGGGGGGTGGAAGGATACGCAGTATTTT. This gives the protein CASSKNPGGWKDTQYF.

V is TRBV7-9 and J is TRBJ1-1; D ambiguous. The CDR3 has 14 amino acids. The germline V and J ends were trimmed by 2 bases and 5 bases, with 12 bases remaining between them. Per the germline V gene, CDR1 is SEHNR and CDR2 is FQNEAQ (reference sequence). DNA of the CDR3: TGTGCCAGCAGCTTATCGGAGGCGAGTACTGAAGCTTTCTTT. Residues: CASSLSEASTEAFF.

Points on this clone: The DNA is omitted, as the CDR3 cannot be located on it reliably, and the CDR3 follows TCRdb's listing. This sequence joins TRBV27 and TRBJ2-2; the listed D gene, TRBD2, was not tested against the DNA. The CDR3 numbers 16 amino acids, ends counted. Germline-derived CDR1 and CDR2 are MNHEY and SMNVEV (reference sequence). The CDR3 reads CASSFGAGSGTGELFF.

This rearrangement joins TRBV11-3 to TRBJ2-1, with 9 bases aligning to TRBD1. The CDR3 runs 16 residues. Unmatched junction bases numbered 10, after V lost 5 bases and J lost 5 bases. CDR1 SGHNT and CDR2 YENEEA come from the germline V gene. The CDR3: CASSLSRDRVHNEQFF. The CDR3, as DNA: TGTGCCAGCAGCCTCAGCCGGGACAGGGTACACAATGAGCAGTTCTTC.

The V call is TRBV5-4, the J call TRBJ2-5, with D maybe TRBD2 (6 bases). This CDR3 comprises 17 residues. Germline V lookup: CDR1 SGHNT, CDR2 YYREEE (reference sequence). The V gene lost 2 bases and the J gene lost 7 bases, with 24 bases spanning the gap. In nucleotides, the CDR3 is TGTGCCAGCAGCTTCGGGGGATCAGGGCCTTTCCAGGGGACCCAGTACTTC. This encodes CASSFGGSGPFQGTQYF.

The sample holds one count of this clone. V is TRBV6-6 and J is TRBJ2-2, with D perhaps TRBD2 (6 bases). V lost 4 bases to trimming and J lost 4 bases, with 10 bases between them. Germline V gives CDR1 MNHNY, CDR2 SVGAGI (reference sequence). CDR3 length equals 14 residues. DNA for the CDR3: TGTGCCAGCAGTTGGGACTTACCCACCGGGGAGCTGTTTTTT. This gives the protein CASSWDLPTGELFF.

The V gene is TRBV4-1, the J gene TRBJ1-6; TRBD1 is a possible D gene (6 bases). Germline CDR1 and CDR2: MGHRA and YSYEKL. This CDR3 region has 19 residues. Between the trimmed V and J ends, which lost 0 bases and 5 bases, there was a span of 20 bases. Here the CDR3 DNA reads TGCGCCAGCAGCCAAGAGACCCTGACCGGGACACCGGATAATTCACCCCTCCACTTT. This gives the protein CASSQETLTGTPDNSPLHF.

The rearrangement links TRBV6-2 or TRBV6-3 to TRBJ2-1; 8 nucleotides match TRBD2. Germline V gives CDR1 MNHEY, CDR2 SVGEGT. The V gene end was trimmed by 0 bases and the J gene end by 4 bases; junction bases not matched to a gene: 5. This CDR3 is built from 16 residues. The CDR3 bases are TGTGCCAGCAGTTACTCGTTAACGGGGGGGTACAATGAGCAGTTCTTC. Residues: CASSYSLTGGYNEQFF.

As DNA, the CDR3 is TGTGCCAGCAGCTCAATCAGGATGCAGGGCCATGGCTACACCTTC. As protein: CASSSIRMQGHGYTF. This chain links TRBV11-2 with TRBJ1-2; perhaps TRBD1 as D (5 bases). Trimming left V 4 bases short and J 6 bases short, with 18 bases between. The CDR3 has 15 amino acids. Germline lookup yields CDR1 SGHAT and CDR2 FQNNGV.

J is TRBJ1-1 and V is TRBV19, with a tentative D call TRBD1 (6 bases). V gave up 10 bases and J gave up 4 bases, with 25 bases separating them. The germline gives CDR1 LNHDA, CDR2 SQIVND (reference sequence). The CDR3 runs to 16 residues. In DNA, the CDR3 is TGTGCCACCAGACCGGACAGCCCTTTTCTCGGCACTGAAGCTTTCTTT. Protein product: CATRPDSPFLGTEAFF.

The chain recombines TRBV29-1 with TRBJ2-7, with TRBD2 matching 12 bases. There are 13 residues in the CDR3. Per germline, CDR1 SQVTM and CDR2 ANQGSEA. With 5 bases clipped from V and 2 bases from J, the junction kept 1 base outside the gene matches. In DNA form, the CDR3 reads TGCAGCGTTCGGACTAGCGGGGCCTACGAGCAGTACTTC. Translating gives CSVRTSGAYEQYF.